One sample yielded the 26 T cell receptor beta chains listed below, sequenced in a study of cytomegalovirus exposure and HLA in healthy donors. The PCR employed 60 Vbeta primers together with 13 Jbeta primers. Generated by immunoSEQ multiplex PCR, the TCRdb table keeps only in-frame clones and is missing some. This sample has 150,000 to 200,000 clones, with 77% found just once. The sequenced sample was PBMCs. The receptors come from a woman aged 40 to 55 in good health and CMV-seropositive.

The chain joins TRBV10-1 to TRBJ2-3; 8 nucleotides align to TRBD2. The germline CDR1 and CDR2 sequences are WNHNN and SYGVQD (reference sequence). The trim removed 3 bases at V and 2 bases at J, leaving 4 bases unmatched. The CDR3 loop spans 15 amino acids. In DNA form, the CDR3 reads TGCGCCAGCAGTGAAGCGGGGGTAAACACAGATACGCAGTATTTT. It specifies CASSEAGVNTDTQYF.

The chain uses TRBV30 and TRBJ1-4, with D possibly TRBD1 on 6 matching bases. Germline CDR1 and CDR2: GTSNPN and SVGIG (reference sequence). The CDR3 consists of 14 residues. Trimming left V 2 bases short and J 8 bases short, with 15 bases between. CDR3 in DNA: TGTGCCTGGAGTAAGTTCACAGGGACCGAAAAACTGTTTTTT. Its translation: CAWSKFTGTEKLFF.

The rearrangement links TRBV7-2 to TRBJ1-2, with D unclear. The CDR3 totals 14 residues. CDR1 and CDR2 from the germline V gene are SGHTA and FQGNSA. Trimming stripped 5 bases from V and 4 bases from J, with 14 bases between. Written as DNA, the CDR3 is TGTGCCAGCAGCGATAAGGGAGCGGTCTATGGCTACACCTTC. Protein product: CASSDKGAVYGYTF.

This clone was seen a handful of times. The chain carries TRBV18 and TRBJ1-5, with D perhaps matching TRBD1 (5 bases). Germline V gene data show CDR1 as KGHSH and CDR2 as LQKENI. V shed 3 bases and J shed 1 base, with 7 bases lying between them. The CDR3 has 14 amino acids. CDR3 protein: CASSPGGSNQPQHF. For the CDR3, the DNA is TGTGCCAGCTCACCCGGGGGGAGCAATCAGCCCCAGCATTTT. The full variable domain, its missing parts supplied by reference TRBV18 and TRBJ1-5, is NAGVMQNPRHLVRRRGQEARLRCSPMKGHSHVYWYRQLPEEGLKFMVYLQKENIIDESGMPKERFSAEFPKEGPSILRIQQVVRGDSAAYFCASSPGGSNQPQHFGDGTRLSIL.

The rearrangement uses TRBV6-6 and TRBJ1-5; 7 nucleotides align to TRBD1. This CDR3 has 14 residues. Germline CDR1 MNHNY, CDR2 SVGAGI (reference sequence). The J segment lost 5 bases and the V segment lost 9 bases, leaving 10 bases of the junction unmatched. The CDR3 protein is CASSDWQGDQPQHF. CDR3 sequence (DNA): TGTGCCAGTTCTGATTGGCAGGGGGATCAGCCCCAGCATTTT.

The chain recombines TRBV5-1 with TRBJ2-1; 12 bases line up with TRBD2. Trimming removed 2 bases from V and 5 bases from J; junction bases left unmatched: 5. Per germline, CDR1 SGHRS and CDR2 YFSETQ. The CDR3 is made up of 16 amino acids. The CDR3 loop reads CASSLLAGGGHNEQFF. DNA of the CDR3: TGCGCCAGCAGCTTACTAGCGGGAGGAGGGCACAATGAGCAGTTCTTC. The variable domain in full, completed from reference TRBV5-1 and TRBJ2-1, reads KAGVTQTPRYLIKTRGQQVTLSCSPISGHRSVSWYQQTPGQGLQFLFEYFSETQRNKGNFPGRFSGRQFSNSRSEMNVSTLELGDSALYLCASSLLAGGGHNEQFFGPGTRLTVL.

The chain recombines TRBV2 with TRBJ1-5, with TRBD1 matching over 7 bases. Germline V lookup: CDR1 SNHLY, CDR2 FYNNEI. CDR3 size: 15 residues. V lost 7 bases to trimming and J lost 7 bases; unmatched junction nucleotides: 13. CDR3 protein: CASTRGGGGRQPQHF. The CDR3 nucleotides are TGTGCCAGCACCCGAGGCGGAGGGGGCCGCCAGCCCCAGCATTTT. Based on the CDR3 plus reference TRBV2 and TRBJ1-5, the full variable domain is EPEVTQTPSHQVTQMGQEVILRCVPISNHLYFYWYRQILGQKVEFLVSFYNNEISEKSEIFDDQFSVERPDGSNFTLKIRSTKLEDSAMYFCASTRGGGGRQPQHFGDGTRLSIL.

The chain links TRBV2 to TRBJ1-1; 9 bases match TRBD1. V dropped 6 bases and J dropped 6; count of bases not matched to a gene: 11. The CDR3 is made up of 15 amino acids. Germline V gives CDR1 SNHLY, CDR2 FYNNEI. This CDR3 is CASRVPGTGSPEAFF. Here the CDR3 DNA reads TGTGCCAGCAGGGTTCCCGGGACAGGGAGCCCTGAAGCTTTCTTT.

The chain joins TRBV11-3 to TRBJ2-7; 10 nucleotides align to TRBD1. Germline lookup yields CDR1 SGHNT and CDR2 YENEEA. V was pared by 6 bases and J by 4 bases, with 9 bases of the junction left unmatched. CDR3 length: 15 residues. The CDR3 sequence: CASSSPGQGHYEQYF. The CDR3 DNA follows: TGTGCCAGCAGTTCTCCGGGACAGGGGCATTACGAGCAGTACTTC.

The rearrangement uses TRBV21-1 and TRBJ1-2. TRBV21-1 is flagged as a pseudogene. This CDR3 has 16 residues. The DNA of the CDR3 is TGTGCCAGCAGCAAACATGATGCGGGGGGAAACTATGGCTACACCTTC. Its translation: CASSKHDAGGNYGYTF.

This clone turned up a few times. The chain carries TRBV4-3 and TRBJ1-1; possibly TRBD1 for D (5 bases). This CDR3 spans 18 amino acids. Trimming took off 0 bases at V and 0 bases at J, with 17 bases between the two ends. Germline CDR1 is LGHNA and CDR2 is YSLEER. For the CDR3, the DNA is TGCGCCAGCAGCCAAGACCCCAAGGCAGGGCGTATGAACACTGAAGCTTTCTTT. This encodes CASSQDPKAGRMNTEAFF.

The gene calls are TRBV29-1 and TRBJ2-1, with 11 bases that match TRBD2. Germline CDR1 and CDR2: SQVTM and ANQGSEA. The junction had 4 bases not matched to a gene; V was cut back by 6 bases and J by 6 bases. The CDR3 is 13 residues long. The DNA for the CDR3 is TGCAGCGTCCTTAGCGGGAGGGCCAATGAGCAGTTCTTC. Translating it yields CSVLSGRANEQFF.

This chain uses TRBV7-2 with TRBJ2-7; the D gene is possibly TRBD2 (6 bases). V shed 3 bases and J shed 2 bases, with 11 bases lying between them. CDR1 is SGHTA and CDR2 is FQGNSA in the germline V gene. The length of the CDR3 is 14 residues. CDR3 amino acids: CASSFAQRAYEQYF. The DNA of the CDR3 is TGTGCCAGCAGCTTCGCCCAGCGGGCCTACGAGCAGTACTTC.

The chain employs TRBV14 and TRBJ2-7; 13 nucleotides line up with TRBD2. Germline loops: CDR1 SGHDN, CDR2 FVKESK. This CDR3 has 16 residues. J was trimmed by 2 bases and V by 3 bases; bases with no gene match: 4. The CDR3 bases are TGTGCCAGCAGCCACCTCGGGACTAGCGGGACCTACGAGCAGTACTTC. It specifies CASSHLGTSGTYEQYF.

The J gene is TRBJ1-2, the V gene TRBV18, with 9 bases identical to TRBD1. Germline CDR1 KGHSH, CDR2 LQKENI. After removal of 3 bases from V and 6 bases from J, the junction contained 8 bases not matched to a gene. This CDR3 contains 15 residues. The CDR3 DNA reads as TGTGCCAGCTCACCTTCGGGACAGGGTTTTCATGGCTACACCTTC. It translates to CASSPSGQGFHGYTF.

This clone appeared a few times. The chain carries TRBV6-1 and TRBJ1-3; TRBD1 aligns across 7 bases. Germline V lookup: CDR1 MNHNS, CDR2 SASEGT. V dropped 3 bases and J dropped 2; count of bases not matched to a gene: 7. The CDR3 extends over 16 amino acids. This chain's CDR3 is CASSDLQGSTGNTIYF. The CDR3 nucleotides are TGTGCCAGCAGTGACCTACAGGGGAGCACTGGAAACACCATATATTTT.

The chain combines TRBV6-6 with TRBJ1-5; TRBD1 might be the D (6 bases). Trimming removed 2 bases from V and 2 bases from J, with 10 bases in between. Per the germline V gene, CDR1 is MNHNY and CDR2 is SVGAGI (reference sequence). This CDR3 comprises 15 residues. The CDR3 nucleotides read TGTGCCAGCAGTTACCAACAGGGACGCAATCAGCCCCAGCATTTT. Its translation is CASSYQQGRNQPQHF.

Only a few counts were recorded for this clone. Other DNA sequences within the sample encode an identical CDR3. The V and J genes are TRBV5-1 and TRBJ2-2; the match to TRBD1 covers 9 bases. CDR3 size: 15 residues. CDR1 is SGHRS, CDR2 YFSETQ, per germline. Trimming removed 3 bases from V and 1 base from J; junction bases left unmatched: 1. The CDR3 nucleotides read TGCGCCAGCAGCTCGGGACAGGGGAACACCGGGGAGCTGTTTTTT. As protein: CASSSGQGNTGELFF.

The chain couples TRBV15 to TRBJ2-7; 9 bases align to TRBD1. J lost 6 bases, V lost 4 bases, and 7 bases had no gene match. In germline, CDR1 is LNHNV, CDR2 YYDKDF (reference sequence). The CDR3 is made up of 14 amino acids. The CDR3 DNA reads TGTGCCACCAGCATGGGACAGGGAACCTCCGAGCAGTACTTC. Amino acid sequence: CATSMGQGTSEQYF.

V and J are TRBV14 and TRBJ2-2; 9 bases are shared with TRBD2. Germline V gene sequence: CDR1 SGHDN, CDR2 FVKESK. This CDR3 spans 18 amino acids. V shed 4 bases and J 5 bases; nucleotides not matched to a gene: 14. CDR3 bases: TGTGCCAGCAGCCTTGCAGCGGGGGGTAATCCCGCGACCGGGGAGCTGTTTTTT. Protein: CASSLAAGGNPATGELFF.

Remarks on this clone: This sample also contains other DNA sequences that code for the same CDR3. The CDR3 here is CASSSGGYEQYF. As DNA, the CDR3 is TGCGCCAGCAGCTCGGGGGGCTACGAGCAGTACTTC. V and J are TRBV5-1 and TRBJ2-7; 7 bases are shared with TRBD2. Germline V CDR1 and CDR2: SGHRS, YFSETQ. This CDR3 has 12 amino acids. The trim removed 3 bases at V and 3 bases at J, leaving 0 bases unmatched.

The chain combines TRBV11-3 with TRBJ2-1, with 14 nucleotides matching TRBD2. The germline V gene has CDR1 SGHNT and CDR2 YENEEA. Trimming at V came to 7 bases and at J to 8 bases, leaving 7 bases not matched to a gene. The CDR3 is made up of 15 amino acids. The CDR3 coding sequence is TGTGCCAGCACCCCGGGACTAGCGGGAGACTATGAGCAGTTCTTC. It yields the protein CASTPGLAGDYEQFF.

The chain links TRBV30 to TRBJ2-1; 8 bases agree with TRBD2. The CDR3 covers 15 residues. V was clipped by 0 bases and J by 2 bases; unmatched bases: 3. Germline-derived CDR1 and CDR2 are GTSNPN and SVGIG (reference sequence). The chain's CDR3 is CAWSVDSGTYNEQFF. The DNA for the CDR3 is TGTGCCTGGAGTGTAGATAGCGGGACCTACAATGAGCAGTTCTTC.

This clone has a single count. The chain uses TRBV11-2 and TRBJ2-5, with TRBD2 as a possible D gene (6 bases). The CDR3 is 13 residues long. V lost 1 base to trimming and J lost 5 bases, with 8 bases between them. Germline loops: CDR1 SGHAT, CDR2 FQNNGV. CDR3 nucleotides: TGTGCCAGCAGCTTAGCTGGAGGGGAGACCCAGTACTTC. Its protein product is CASSLAGGETQYF.

The chain combines TRBV4-3 with TRBJ1-2; no reliable D call. Trimming pared 0 bases from V and 2 bases from J, leaving 7 bases between. CDR3 size: 14 residues. Germline V gene data show CDR1 as LGHNA and CDR2 as YSLEER. The CDR3 bases are TGCGCCAGCAGCCAAGATATGGAGAACTATGGCTACACCTTC. It yields the protein CASSQDMENYGYTF.

This clone was seen a handful of times. The rearrangement links TRBV6-1 to TRBJ2-1, with D tentatively TRBD2 (6 bases). The V end was cut by 1 base, the J end by 10 bases, with 8 bases between. The CDR3 has 12 amino acids. Germline V CDR1 and CDR2: MNHNS, SASEGT. The CDR3 spells CASSEGGREQFF. In DNA, the CDR3 is TGTGCCAGCAGTGAAGGAGGGAGGGAGCAGTTCTTC.